This TCR beta chain derives from a study of blood T cell repertoires in COVID-19. Background on the study: Samples taken during acute and convalescent COVID-19 were collected in the United States, Italy and Spain.

Sequencing used immunoSEQ multiplex PCR; TCRdb keeps in-frame clones, though not all of them. The data contain approximately 170,000 clones, around nine tenths of them seen just once; the ten biggest clones take up less than 3.5%. This CDR3 comprises 17 residues. The V and J ends lost 0 bases and 7 bases, in that order; junction bases with no gene match: 8. Germline loops: CDR1 SGHNT, CDR2 YYREEE (reference sequence). The chain links TRBV5-4 to TRBJ2-1, with TRBD2 matching 12 bases. Specimen: peripheral blood. This TCR was recovered from a man aged 70-80 years with acute or convalescent COVID-19. The CDR3 sequence is CASSLALAGGPKNEQFF. CDR3 DNA: TGTGCCAGCAGCTTGGCCCTAGCGGGAGGGCCGAAAAATGAGCAGTTCTTC. The variable domain in full, completed from reference TRBV5-4 and TRBJ2-1, reads ETGVTQSPTHLIKTRGQQVTLRCSSQSGHNTVSWYQQALGQGPQFIFQYYREEENGRGNFPPRFSGLQFPNYSSELNVNALELDDSALYLCASSLALAGGPKNEQFFGPGTRLTVL.